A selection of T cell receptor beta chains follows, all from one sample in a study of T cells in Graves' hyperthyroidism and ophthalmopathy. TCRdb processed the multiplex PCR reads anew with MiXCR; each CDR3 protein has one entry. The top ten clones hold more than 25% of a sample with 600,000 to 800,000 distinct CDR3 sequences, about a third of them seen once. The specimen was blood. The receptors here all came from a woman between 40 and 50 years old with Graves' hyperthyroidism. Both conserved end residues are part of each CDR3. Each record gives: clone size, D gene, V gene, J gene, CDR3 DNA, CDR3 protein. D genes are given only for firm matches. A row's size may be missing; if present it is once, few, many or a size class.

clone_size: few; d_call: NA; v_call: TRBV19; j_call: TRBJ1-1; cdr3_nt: TGTGCCAGTAGGCCCAAGACAGCCACTAACACTGAAGCTTTCTTT; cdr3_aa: CASRPKTATNTEAFF
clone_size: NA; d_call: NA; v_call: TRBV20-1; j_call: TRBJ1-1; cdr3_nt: TGCAGTGCTAGAGGTGTAGTGGGCGCTGAAGCTTTCTTT; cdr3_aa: CSARGVVGAEAFF
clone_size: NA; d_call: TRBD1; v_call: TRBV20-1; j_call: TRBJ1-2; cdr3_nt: TGCAGTGCTTATCGGGTGGGTCAGGGGGATGGCTACACCTTC; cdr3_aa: CSAYRVGQGDGYTF
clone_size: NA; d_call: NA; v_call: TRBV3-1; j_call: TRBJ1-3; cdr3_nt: TGTGCCAGCAGCCAACAGAGCTCTGGAAACACCATATATTTT; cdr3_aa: CASSQQSSGNTIYF
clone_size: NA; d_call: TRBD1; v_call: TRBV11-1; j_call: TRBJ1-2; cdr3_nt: TGTGCCTTACAGGGGGCCAGTTACTATGGCTACACCTTC; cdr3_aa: CALQGASYYGYTF
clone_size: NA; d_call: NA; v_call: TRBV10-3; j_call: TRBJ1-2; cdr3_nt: TGTGCCATCAGTCACGAGGTGGGGCGCTATGGCTACACCTTC; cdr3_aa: CAISHEVGRYGYTF
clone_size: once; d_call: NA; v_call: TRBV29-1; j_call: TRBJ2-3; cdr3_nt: TGCAGCTCACCAGGGGCACTCACAGATACGCAGTATTTT; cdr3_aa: CSSPGALTDTQYF
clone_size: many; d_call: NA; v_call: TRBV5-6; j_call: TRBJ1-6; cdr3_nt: TGTGCCAGCAGCTCTCATGTATCCAATTCACCCCTCCACTTT; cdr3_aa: CASSSHVSNSPLHF
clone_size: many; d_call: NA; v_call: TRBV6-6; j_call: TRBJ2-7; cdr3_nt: TGTGCCAGCAGTCGGGACACCGACTCCTACGAGCAGTACTTC; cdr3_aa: CASSRDTDSYEQYF
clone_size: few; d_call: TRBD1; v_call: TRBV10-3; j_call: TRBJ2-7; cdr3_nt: TGTGCCAGCAGTTACGTAGGACAGGTATTGGCCTACGAGCAGTACTTC; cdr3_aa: CASSYVGQVLAYEQYF
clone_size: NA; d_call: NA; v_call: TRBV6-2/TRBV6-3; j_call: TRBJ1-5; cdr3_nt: TGTGCCAGCAATAGGGCATGGAGCGACCAGCCCCAGCATTTT; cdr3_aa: CASNRAWSDQPQHF
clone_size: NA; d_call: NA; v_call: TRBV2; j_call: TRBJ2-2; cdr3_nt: TGTGCCAGCAACATCGGTAACACCGGGGAGCTGTTTTTT; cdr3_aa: CASNIGNTGELFF
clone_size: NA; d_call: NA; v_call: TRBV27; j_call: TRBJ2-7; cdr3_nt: TGTGCCAGCAAGGACGTCAGCTCCTACGAGCAGTACTTC; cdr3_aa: CASKDVSSYEQYF
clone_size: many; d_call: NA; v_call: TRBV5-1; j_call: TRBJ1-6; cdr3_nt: TGCGCCAGCAGCTTGGAGGGTAGCAATTCACCCCTCCACTTT; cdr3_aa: CASSLEGSNSPLHF
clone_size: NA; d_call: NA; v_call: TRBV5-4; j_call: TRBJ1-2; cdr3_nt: TGTGCCAGCAGCTTCGGTGACAAGGGGCACTATGGCTACACCTTC; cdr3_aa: CASSFGDKGHYGYTF
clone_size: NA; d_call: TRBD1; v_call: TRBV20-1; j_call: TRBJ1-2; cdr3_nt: TGCAGTGCTAGACCCCAGACAGGGAACTATGGCTACACCTTC; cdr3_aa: CSARPQTGNYGYTF
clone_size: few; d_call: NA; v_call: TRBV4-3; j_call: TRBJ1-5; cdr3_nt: TGCGCCAGCAGCCAAGATTGGGGCATAGTATCAGCCGAGCATTTT; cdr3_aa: CASSQDWGIVSAEHF
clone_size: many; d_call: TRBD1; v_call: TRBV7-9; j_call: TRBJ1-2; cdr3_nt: TGTGCCAGCAGCGAACTGCCGGGACAGGGACAAAACTATGGCTACACCTTC; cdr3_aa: CASSELPGQGQNYGYTF
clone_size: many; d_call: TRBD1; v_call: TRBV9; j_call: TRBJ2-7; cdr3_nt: TGTGCCAGCAGCTCTCGGACAGGGACGTACGAGCAGTACTTC; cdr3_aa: CASSSRTGTYEQYF
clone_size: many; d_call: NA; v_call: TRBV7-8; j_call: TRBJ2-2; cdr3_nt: TGTGCCAGCAGCTTAGGACGTTGGACCGGGGAGCTGTTTTTT; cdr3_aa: CASSLGRWTGELFF
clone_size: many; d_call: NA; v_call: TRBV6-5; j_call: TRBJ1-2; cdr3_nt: TGTGCCAGCAGTTGGCAGGGTGAAGGCTACACCTTC; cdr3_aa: CASSWQGEGYTF
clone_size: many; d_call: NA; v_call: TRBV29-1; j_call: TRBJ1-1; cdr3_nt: TGCAGCATATCGGGAGGGAGAGGGTACACTGAAGCTTTCTTT; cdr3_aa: CSISGGRGYTEAFF
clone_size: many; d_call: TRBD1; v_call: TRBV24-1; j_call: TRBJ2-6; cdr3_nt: TGTGCCACCAGTGACCCGATGGACAGGGGGACTGGGGCCAACGTCCTGACTTTC; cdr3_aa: CATSDPMDRGTGANVLTF
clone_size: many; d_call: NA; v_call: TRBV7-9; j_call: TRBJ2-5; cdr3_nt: TGTGCCAGCAGCTTAGTCATTTCCCAAGAGACCCAGTACTTC; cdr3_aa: CASSLVISQETQYF
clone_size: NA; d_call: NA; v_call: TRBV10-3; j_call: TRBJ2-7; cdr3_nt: TGTGCCATCAGTGCGGACGCAGGGGGGCCCTACGAGCAGTACTTC; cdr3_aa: CAISADAGGPYEQYF
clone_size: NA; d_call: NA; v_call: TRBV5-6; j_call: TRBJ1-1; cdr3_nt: TGTGCCAGCAGCTGGCCCAGGCCCAGGATTGAAGCTTTCTTT; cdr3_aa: CASSWPRPRIEAFF
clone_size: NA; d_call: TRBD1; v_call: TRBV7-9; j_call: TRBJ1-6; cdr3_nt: TGTGCCAGCAGCTCCGGGACAGGGTTGGAGGCACCCCTCCACTTT; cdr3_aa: CASSSGTGLEAPLHF
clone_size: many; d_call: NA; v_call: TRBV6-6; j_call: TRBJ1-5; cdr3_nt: TGTGCCAGCACCAACCCTCCCCAGCCCCAGCATTTT; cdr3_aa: CASTNPPQPQHF
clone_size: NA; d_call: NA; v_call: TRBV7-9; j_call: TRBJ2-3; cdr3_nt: TGTGCCAGCGGGCTCAACACAGATACGCAGTATTTT; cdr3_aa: CASGLNTDTQYF
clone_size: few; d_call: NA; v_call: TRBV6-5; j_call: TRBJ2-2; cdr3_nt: TGTGCCAGCAGTTACGCCGGAAACGGGGAGCTGTTTTTT; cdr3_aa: CASSYAGNGELFF
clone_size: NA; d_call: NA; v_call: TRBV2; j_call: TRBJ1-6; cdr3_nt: TGTGCCAGCAGTTTGATGGGAGCAGCGATTAATTCACCCCTCCACTTT; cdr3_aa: CASSLMGAAINSPLHF
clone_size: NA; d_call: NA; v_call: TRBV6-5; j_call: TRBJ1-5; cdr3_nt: TGTGCCATCAGTTACTCGGGATTTAATCAGCCCCAGCATTTT; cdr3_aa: CAISYSGFNQPQHF
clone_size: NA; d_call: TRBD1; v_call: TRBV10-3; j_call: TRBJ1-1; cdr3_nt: TGTGCCTCCCAGGGGGAGAGGGGAACTGAAGCTTTCTTT; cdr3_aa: CASQGERGTEAFF
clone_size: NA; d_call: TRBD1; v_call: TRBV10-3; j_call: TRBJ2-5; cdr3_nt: TGTGCCATCAGTGGTCGGACAGGCCAAGAGACCCAGTACTTC; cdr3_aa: CAISGRTGQETQYF
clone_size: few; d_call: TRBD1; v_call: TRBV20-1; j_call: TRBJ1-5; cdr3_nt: TGCAGTGCGGGACAGGGGAGCGGCAATCAGCCCCAGCATTTT; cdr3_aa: CSAGQGSGNQPQHF
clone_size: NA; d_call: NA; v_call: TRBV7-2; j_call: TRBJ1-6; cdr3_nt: TGTGCCAGCAGCGGGGGGCCACCCCTCCACTTT; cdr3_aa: CASSGGPPLHF
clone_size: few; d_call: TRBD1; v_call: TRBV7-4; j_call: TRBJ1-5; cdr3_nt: TGTGCCAGCAGCTTAGATGGGGACAGGGGGTCTAGGGGCAATCAGCCCCAGCATTTT; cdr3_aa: CASSLDGDRGSRGNQPQHF
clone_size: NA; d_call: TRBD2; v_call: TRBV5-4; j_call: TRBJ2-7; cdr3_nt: TGTGCCAGCCGGGAGGAAGGGGCGCCCGATTACGAGCAGTACTTC; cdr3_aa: CASREEGAPDYEQYF
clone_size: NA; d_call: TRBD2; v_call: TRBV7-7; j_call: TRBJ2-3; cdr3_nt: TGTGCTAGCTCCGCGGGGGGCACCACAGATACGCAGTATTTT; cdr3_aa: CASSAGGTTDTQYF
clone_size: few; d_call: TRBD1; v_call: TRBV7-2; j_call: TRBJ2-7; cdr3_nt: TGTGCCAGCAGCGCCAGAACAGGGGTCGAGCAGTACTTC; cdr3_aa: CASSARTGVEQYF
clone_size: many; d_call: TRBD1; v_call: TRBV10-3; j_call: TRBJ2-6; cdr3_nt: TGTGCCATCAGTCCCCTAAGGGGGACAGGGGGCGCTGGGGCCAACGTCCTGACTTTC; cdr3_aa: CAISPLRGTGGAGANVLTF